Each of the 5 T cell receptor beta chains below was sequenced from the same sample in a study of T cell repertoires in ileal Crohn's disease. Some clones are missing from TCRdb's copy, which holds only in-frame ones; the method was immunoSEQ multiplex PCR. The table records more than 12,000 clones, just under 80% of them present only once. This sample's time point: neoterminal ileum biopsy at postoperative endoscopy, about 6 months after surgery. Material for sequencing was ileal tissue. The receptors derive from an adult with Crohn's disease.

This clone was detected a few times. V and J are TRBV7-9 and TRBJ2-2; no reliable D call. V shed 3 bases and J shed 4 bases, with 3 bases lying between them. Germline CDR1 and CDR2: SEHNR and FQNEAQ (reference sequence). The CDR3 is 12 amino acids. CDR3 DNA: TGTGCCAGCAGCTTGACCACCGGGGAGCTGTTTTTT. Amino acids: CASSLTTGELFF.

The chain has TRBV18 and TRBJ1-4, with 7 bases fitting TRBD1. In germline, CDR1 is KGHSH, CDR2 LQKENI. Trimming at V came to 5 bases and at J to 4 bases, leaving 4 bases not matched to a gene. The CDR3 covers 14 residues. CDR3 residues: CASSEGTVNEKLFF. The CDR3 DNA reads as TGTGCCAGCTCAGAAGGGACAGTTAATGAAAAACTGTTTTTT.

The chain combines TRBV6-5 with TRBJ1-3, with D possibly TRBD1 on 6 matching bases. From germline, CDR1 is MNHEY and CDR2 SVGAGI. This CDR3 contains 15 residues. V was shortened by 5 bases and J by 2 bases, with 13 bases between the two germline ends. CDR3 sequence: CASSRDTVPGNTIYF. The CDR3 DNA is TGTGCCAGCAGTCGGGACACAGTACCTGGAAACACCATATATTTT.

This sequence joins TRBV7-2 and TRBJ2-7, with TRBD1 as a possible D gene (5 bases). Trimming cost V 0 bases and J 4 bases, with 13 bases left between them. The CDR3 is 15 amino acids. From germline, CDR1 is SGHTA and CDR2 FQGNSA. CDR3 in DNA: TGTGCCAGCAGCTTAGCAGGGGTGGGAAAATACGAGCAGTACTTC. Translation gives CASSLAGVGKYEQYF. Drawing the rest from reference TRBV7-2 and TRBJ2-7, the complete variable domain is GAGVSQSPSNKVTEKGKDVELRCDPISGHTALYWYRQSLGQGLEFLIYFQGNSAPDKSGLPSDRFSAERTGGSVSTLTIQRTQQEDSAVYLCASSLAGVGKYEQYFGPGTRLTVT.

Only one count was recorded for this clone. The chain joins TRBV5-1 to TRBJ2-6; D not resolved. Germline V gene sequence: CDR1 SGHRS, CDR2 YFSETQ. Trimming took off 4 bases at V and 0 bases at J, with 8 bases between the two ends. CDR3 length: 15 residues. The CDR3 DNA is TGCGCCAGCAGCAAGGACGGCTCTGGGGCCAACGTCCTGACTTTC. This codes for CASSKDGSGANVLTF.